One sample yielded the 20 T cell receptor beta chains listed below, sequenced in a study of cytomegalovirus exposure and HLA in healthy donors (dated by TCRdb to about 2017). Library preparation employed the immunoSEQ multiplex PCR assay. A mixture of 60 forward primers for TCR Vbeta segments and 13 reverse primers for TCR Jbeta segments was used in the multiplex PCR. TCRdb holds this immuneACCESS table with in-frame rearrangements only. Some clones are missing; in checked studies, unresolved V genes explain under half, and the rest has no known cause. The sample table lists around 140,000 clones, more than 60% of them with a count of one. About 13% of the sample comes from the top ten. The sample consisted of PBMCs. The receptor source for this set is a man aged 40-49 years in good health and CMV-seropositive.

The V and J genes are TRBV28 and TRBJ1-2; 8 bases line up with TRBD1. V lost 6 bases to trimming and J lost 4 bases; unmatched junction nucleotides: 10. The CDR3 runs 15 residues. Germline lookup yields CDR1 MDHEN and CDR2 SYDVKM. The CDR3 protein is CASRGGRGLIYGYTF. In nucleotides, the CDR3 is TGTGCCAGCAGGGGGGGCAGGGGGCTGATCTATGGCTACACCTTC.

In regard to this clone: One end of the junction fails to match germline, which may point to a read error. This chain connects TRBV2 to TRBJ2-7; D might be TRBD2 (6 bases). The CDR3 runs 11 residues. The germline V gene encodes CDR1 SNHLY and CDR2 FYNNEI. The CDR3 region has the DNA TGTGCCAGCAGGGCGGGACTCACCGTACACTTC. It specifies CASRAGLTVHF.

V is TRBV11-1 and J is TRBJ2-7; perhaps TRBD2 as D (6 bases). The CDR3 is 13 residues long. Trimming shortened V by 5 bases and J by 1 base, and 9 bases separated the two germline ends. Germline lookup yields CDR1 SGHAT and CDR2 FQDESV (reference sequence). The CDR3 here is CASSLTRSYEQYF. CDR3 in DNA: TGTGCCAGCAGCCTGACTAGGTCCTACGAGCAGTACTTC.

This chain connects TRBV7-6 to TRBJ2-5, with D perhaps TRBD2 (5 bases). This CDR3 has 13 residues. The V end lost 1 base, the J end lost 5 bases, and 8 bases lay between the germline ends. Germline values: CDR1 SGHVS, CDR2 FNYEAQ. This CDR3 is CASSLGGRETQYF. The CDR3 nucleotides read TGTGCCAGCAGCTTAGGAGGGCGGGAGACCCAGTACTTC.

The V and J genes are TRBV5-6 and TRBJ1-5; D might be TRBD1 (5 bases). V lost 4 bases to trimming and J lost 2 bases, with 16 bases between them. The CDR3 length is 16 residues. The germline V gene has CDR1 SGHDT and CDR2 YYEEEE. CDR3 DNA: TGTGCCAGCAGCCCCGCCGGGGGTGGAGGCAATCAGCCCCAGCATTTT. Protein product: CASSPAGGGGNQPQHF.

This rearrangement joins TRBV2 to TRBJ2-2; D possibly corresponds to TRBD1 (6 bases). Germline CDR1 SNHLY, CDR2 FYNNEI. The V and J ends lost 4 bases and 4 bases respectively, with 7 bases between them. The CDR3 spans 13 residues. The DNA for the CDR3 is TGTGCCAGCAGTGTGGGGGCCACCGGGGAGCTGTTTTTT. This codes for CASSVGATGELFF. The full variable domain, with the rest looked up from reference TRBV2 and TRBJ2-2, is EPEVTQTPSHQVTQMGQEVILRCVPISNHLYFYWYRQILGQKVEFLVSFYNNEISEKSEIFDDQFSVERPDGSNFTLKIRSTKLEDSAMYFCASSVGATGELFFGEGSRLTVL.

The rearrangement links TRBV5-1 to TRBJ1-1; D perhaps matches TRBD1 (5 bases). V was clipped by 3 bases and J by 5 bases, with 14 bases between them. CDR1 SGHRS and CDR2 YFSETQ come from the germline V gene. The CDR3 consists of 14 residues. The CDR3, as DNA: TGCGCCAGCAGCTCCCAGGGTGTGAGGACTGAAGCTTTCTTT. Its protein product is CASSSQGVRTEAFF.

The chain joins TRBV7-6 to TRBJ1-3, with TRBD1 identical over 9 bases. The CDR3 totals 16 residues. CDR1 and CDR2 from the germline V gene are SGHVS and FNYEAQ. V was pared by 5 bases and J by 0 bases, with 5 bases of the junction left unmatched. Here the CDR3 DNA reads TGTGCCAGCAGCCCGACAGGGGGAAGCTCTGGAAACACCATATATTTT. Encoded protein: CASSPTGGSSGNTIYF.

The gene calls are TRBV19 and TRBJ2-5; 10 bases fit TRBD1. The J call may not be correct, given that the DNA end is closer to TRBJ2-7. CDR3 length: 15 amino acids. The germline CDR1 and CDR2 sequences are LNHDA and SQIVND (reference sequence). The CDR3 DNA sequence: TGTGCCAGTAGACCGGGACAGGGGTTGACCTACGAGCAGTACTTC. It translates to CASRPGQGLTYEQYF.

The chain has TRBV7-3 and TRBJ2-3; 10 nucleotides line up with TRBD2. After removal of 2 bases from V and 3 bases from J, the junction contained 11 bases not matched to a gene. This CDR3 is built from 18 residues. Germline CDR1 and CDR2: SGHTA and FQGTGA. The CDR3 here is CASSLGLAGEWGTDTQYF. CDR3 coding DNA: TGTGCCAGCAGCTTAGGGCTAGCGGGAGAATGGGGGACAGATACGCAGTATTTT.

This chain connects TRBV6-5 to TRBJ2-2; possible D gene TRBD2, 5 bases. Germline CDR1 reads MNHEY; CDR2 reads SVGAGI. CDR3 size: 14 residues. V was pared by 8 bases and J by 8 bases, with 18 bases between. The CDR3 reads CASEQRTSGGELFF. The CDR3, as DNA: TGTGCCAGCGAACAAAGGACTTCCGGGGGGGAGCTGTTTTTT.

This rearrangement joins TRBV7-2 to TRBJ2-6, with 10 bases that match TRBD1. CDR3 length: 18 amino acids. Trimming cost V 5 bases and J 3 bases; bases outside gene matches: 10. CDR1 and CDR2 (germline): SGHTA, FQGNSA. CDR3 protein: CASSRQGTGEYGANVLTF. The CDR3 DNA follows: TGTGCCAGCAGCCGGCAAGGGACAGGGGAATATGGGGCCAACGTCCTGACTTTC.

The chain links TRBV13 to TRBJ2-1, with D possibly TRBD1 on 6 matching bases. This CDR3 is 14 amino acids long. Trimming took off 8 bases at V and 0 bases at J, with 11 bases between the two ends. Germline V lookup: CDR1 PRHDT, CDR2 FYEKMQ (reference sequence). The CDR3 region has the DNA TGTGCCAGCCATGCACAGGGCTCCTACAATGAGCAGTTCTTC. This gives the protein CASHAQGSYNEQFF.

This sequence joins TRBV27 and TRBJ2-3; weak D call: TRBD2 (6 bases). Looked up from germline, CDR1 is MNHEY and CDR2 is SMNVEV (reference sequence). CDR3 length: 15 residues. With 9 bases removed from V and 1 base from J, the gap between germline ends came to 17 bases. CDR3 sequence (DNA): TGTGCCAGAGTAGCGGAGGATTACCGCACAGATACGCAGTATTTT. Amino acid sequence: CARVAEDYRTDTQYF.

A single count supports this clone. V is TRBV10-3 and J is TRBJ2-7, with TRBD1 identical over 7 bases. Germline assignment: CDR1 ENHRY and CDR2 SYGVKD. The CDR3 extends over 13 amino acids. V lost 5 bases and J lost 2; bases outside the gene matches: 3. This CDR3 reads CAISPGTAYEQYF. As DNA, the CDR3 is TGTGCCATCAGTCCCGGGACAGCCTACGAGCAGTACTTC.

This clone was counted only a few times. The chain uses TRBV7-9 and TRBJ2-7; D call uncertain. There are 12 residues in the CDR3. Germline values: CDR1 SEHNR, CDR2 FQNEAQ (reference sequence). V was trimmed by 2 bases and J by 3 bases, leaving 5 bases between them. CDR3 bases: TGTGCCAGCAGCTTATACGGCTACGAGCAGTACTTC. Protein: CASSLYGYEQYF.

In this sample, this clone turned up a few times. The gene calls are TRBV11-3 and TRBJ1-1, with TRBD1 as a possible D gene (6 bases). The CDR3 runs to 15 residues. Germline CDR1 and CDR2: SGHNT and YENEEA. Trimming shortened V by 5 bases and J by 1 base, and 14 bases separated the two germline ends. The CDR3 DNA reads as TGTGCCAGCAGCCTAAGGGGACACGAGAACACTGAAGCTTTCTTT. Its protein is CASSLRGHENTEAFF.

V usage is TRBV5-4 and J usage is TRBJ2-7; D may be TRBD1 (7 bases). CDR3 size: 14 residues. The germline V gene encodes CDR1 SGHNT and CDR2 YYREEE (reference sequence). The ends were cut back, 3 bases at V and 2 bases at J, with 12 bases in the middle. The CDR3, as DNA: TGTGCCAGCAGCTGGCAGGGGGGACCCTACGAGCAGTACTTC. It specifies CASSWQGGPYEQYF.

The V gene is TRBV27, the J gene TRBJ2-2; D remains unclear. The V end lost 6 bases, the J end lost 1 base, and 3 bases lay between the germline ends. This CDR3 is 12 amino acids long. CDR1 is MNHEY and CDR2 is SMNVEV in the germline V gene (reference sequence). The CDR3 spells CASSLNTGELFF. In nucleotides, the CDR3 is TGTGCCAGCAGCTTGAACACCGGGGAGCTGTTTTTT.

The rearrangement links TRBV4-2 to TRBJ1-2, with unresolved D. The V and J ends lost 0 bases and 4 bases respectively, with 12 bases between them. This CDR3 spans 15 amino acids. CDR1 and CDR2 from the germline V gene are LGHNA and YNFKEQ. CDR3 amino acids: CASSQDRIRSYGYTF. The CDR3 bases are TGTGCCAGCAGCCAAGATCGAATCAGGTCCTATGGCTACACCTTC.